This T cell receptor (beta chain) was profiled in a study of blood T cell repertoires in COVID-19. Study details: The samples span acute and convalescent COVID-19 from the United States, Italy and Spain.

Authors' data handling: Cell counts per sample came from amplifying reference gene primers. Clones were sequenced by immunoSEQ multiplex PCR, and TCRdb holds only the in-frame ones, with some missing. The DNA gave D and trimming, while V, J and clone size come from that table. Altogether 150,000 to 200,000 clones are present, 75% to 90% being singletons, with the ten largest covering 2.1%. There are 15 residues in the CDR3. The V gene lost 3 bases and the J gene lost 1 base, with 13 bases spanning the gap. From germline, CDR1 is MNHEY and CDR2 SVGEGT. The specimen sequenced was peripheral blood. V gene TRBV6-2 or TRBV6-3 combines with J gene TRBJ2-7, with D possibly being TRBD2 (5 bases). The sequence derives from a man between 65 and 80 years old with active or convalescent COVID-19. The CDR3 DNA is TGTGCCAGCAGTTATTCTCGGGGTAGGTCCTACGAGCAGTACTTC. This encodes CASSYSRGRSYEQYF.